A single sample gave rise to the 14 T cell receptor beta chains below, sequenced in a study of T-cell reconstitution after alpha-beta-depleted transplantation in children. Unique molecular identifiers featured in how the TCRbeta library was prepared. TCRdb reanalysed the PCR reads using MiXCR and keeps one entry per CDR3 protein. The table records fewer than 750,000 distinct CDR3 sequences, more than 20% of them present only once. The sequences come from PBMCs, mostly from graft donor cells, collected 360 days after TCRalphabeta/CD19-depleted stem cell transplant. The receptors come from a boy less than two years old who had a stem cell transplant for acute myeloid leukemia, so the T cells may come from the graft donor.

This clonotype occurred many times. The V gene is TRBV6-2 or TRBV6-3, the J gene TRBJ2-5; TRBD2 aligns across 12 bases. J was trimmed by 5 bases and V by 4 bases; bases with no gene match: 11. The CDR3 length is 17 residues. From germline, CDR1 is MNHEY and CDR2 SVGEGT. For the CDR3, the DNA is TGTGCCAGCAGTTGGACTAGCGGGGACCTAAGCGGGGAGACCCAGTACTTC. Residues: CASSWTSGDLSGETQYF.

CDR3 in DNA: TGTGCCAGCAGCTTAAGGGGAAGTATCAGCTTAGGGGGAAACCCGACAGGCTCACCCCTCCACTTT. The encoded protein is CASSLRGSISLGGNPTGSPLHF. The rearrangement joins TRBV7-3 to TRBJ1-6, with a tentative D call TRBD1 (6 bases). CDR3 length equals 22 residues. Trimming stripped 1 base from V and 10 bases from J, with 35 bases between. Germline-derived CDR1 and CDR2 are SGHTA and FQGTGA. Full variable domain (outside the CDR3, taken from reference TRBV7-3 and TRBJ1-6): GAGVSQTPSNKVTEKGKYVELRCDPISGHTALYWYRQSLGQGPEFLIYFQGTGAADDSGLPNDRFFAVRPEGSVSTLKIQRTERGDSAVYLCASSLRGSISLGGNPTGSPLHFGNGTRLTVT.

The chain employs TRBV5-1 and TRBJ2-5, with 14 nucleotides matching TRBD2. CDR1 SGHRS and CDR2 YFSETQ come from the germline V gene. The V segment lost 6 bases and the J segment 3 bases; nucleotides outside the gene matches: 10. The CDR3 consists of 17 residues. The CDR3 spells CASILPGLAGAEETQYF. CDR3 coding DNA: TGCGCCAGCATCCTACCGGGACTAGCGGGGGCCGAAGAGACCCAGTACTTC.

The sample holds many counts of this clonotype. The chain couples TRBV6-4 to TRBJ1-5; D remains unclear. The CDR3 runs 13 residues. Trimming removed 8 bases from V and 5 bases from J, with 13 bases in between. The germline gives CDR1 MRHNA, CDR2 SNTAGT. The CDR3 nucleotides are TGTGCCAGCCGTCGGGAGCGGGATCAGCCCCAGCATTTT. The encoded protein is CASRRERDQPQHF.

The chain recombines TRBV6-2 or TRBV6-3 with TRBJ1-4; no reliable D call. This CDR3 spans 13 amino acids. The germline gives CDR1 MNHEY, CDR2 SVGEGT. The ends were cut back, 2 bases at V and 14 bases at J, with 15 bases in the middle. DNA of the CDR3: TGTGCCAGCAGTTACGGCGGAGAGGTTCGTCTGTTTTTT. Translating gives CASSYGGEVRLFF.

This clonotype was detected only a few times. The rearrangement uses TRBV20-1 and TRBJ2-1, with 7 nucleotides matching TRBD2. The CDR3 totals 15 residues. Germline assignment: CDR1 DFQATT and CDR2 SNEGSKA (reference sequence). The V segment lost 6 bases and the J segment 4 bases; nucleotides outside the gene matches: 12. The CDR3 protein is CSAPYGGVPYNEQFF. The CDR3 region has the DNA TGCAGTGCCCCTTATGGGGGGGTCCCGTACAATGAGCAGTTCTTC.

The chain has TRBV6-6 and TRBJ1-5, with D hard to call. The CDR3 spans 13 residues. Trimming left V 5 bases short and J 7 bases short, with 12 bases between. In germline, CDR1 is MNHNY, CDR2 SVGAGI (reference sequence). The CDR3 here is CASSAGLGQPQHF. CDR3 coding DNA: TGTGCCAGCAGTGCGGGCTTGGGGCAGCCCCAGCATTTT.

The rearrangement joins TRBV12-3 or TRBV12-4 to TRBJ1-5, with D uncertain. V lost 7 bases to trimming and J lost 4 bases, with 11 bases between them. This CDR3 region has 13 residues. This CDR3 reads CASTSWANQPQHF. The CDR3 coding sequence is TGTGCCAGCACTTCTTGGGCTAATCAGCCCCAGCATTTT.

In this sample, this clonotype turned up many times. The chain joins TRBV3-1 to TRBJ2-1; the D call may be TRBD1 or TRBD2 (5 bases each). The CDR3 sequence is 14 residues long. CDR1 is LGHDT and CDR2 is YNNKEL in the germline V gene (reference sequence). The V and J ends lost 7 bases and 7 bases respectively, with 17 bases between them. The CDR3, as DNA: TGTGCCAGCACCGGAAGGGGAGTAGTGAATGAGCAGTTCTTC. Amino acid sequence: CASTGRGVVNEQFF.

This clonotype has just a few counts. The chain combines TRBV4-2 with TRBJ2-3, with 10 positions matching TRBD2. The V and J ends lost 4 bases and 5 bases, in that order; junction bases with no gene match: 15. Germline V gene sequence: CDR1 LGHNA, CDR2 YNFKEQ. The CDR3 contains 18 residues. CDR3 loop: CASSLTSASGGAVDTQYF. The CDR3 nucleotides are TGTGCCAGCAGCCTGACCAGCGCGAGCGGGGGGGCCGTAGATACGCAGTATTTT.

This clonotype was detected only a few times. This chain connects TRBV27 to TRBJ2-4; weak D call: TRBD2 (6 bases). Germline V gene sequence: CDR1 MNHEY, CDR2 SMNVEV (reference sequence). The germline V and J ends were trimmed by 0 bases and 6 bases, with 9 bases remaining between them. The CDR3 loop spans 14 amino acids. In nucleotides, the CDR3 is TGTGCCAGCAGTTTATCGGTGCGGGGAAACATTCAGTACTTC. Translating it yields CASSLSVRGNIQYF.

This sequence joins TRBV20-1 and TRBJ2-3; TRBD2 aligns across 11 bases. The germline V gene encodes CDR1 DFQATT and CDR2 SNEGSKA (reference sequence). The V and J ends lost 2 bases and 1 base, in that order; junction bases with no gene match: 11. CDR3 length: 18 residues. This CDR3 is CSARLAGGSTTRTDTQYF. CDR3 DNA sequence: TGCAGTGCTAGACTAGCGGGGGGCTCTACAACCCGCACAGATACGCAGTATTTT.

The rearrangement uses TRBV15 and TRBJ1-1; D ambiguous. The CDR3 length is 13 residues. Between the trimmed V and J ends, which lost 1 base and 1 base, there was a span of 4 bases. Germline V gene data show CDR1 as LNHNV and CDR2 as YYDKDF (reference sequence). CDR3 sequence reads: CATSRVGNTEAFF. The DNA for the CDR3 is TGTGCCACCAGCAGAGTTGGGAACACTGAAGCTTTCTTT.

This clonotype was seen a handful of times. The gene calls are TRBV20-1 and TRBJ2-1, with D possibly TRBD2 on 5 matching bases. The germline gives CDR1 DFQATT, CDR2 SNEGSKA (reference sequence). Trimming cost V 6 bases and J 6 bases, with 12 bases left between them. The CDR3 sequence is 12 residues long. For the CDR3, the DNA is TGCAGTGCATTAGACCTAGCCAATGAGCAGTTCTTC. The encoded protein is CSALDLANEQFF.